These 27 T cell receptor beta chains were all obtained from the same sample, sequenced in a study of graft-versus-host responses after intestinal transplantation. For these TCRs, the target antigens are not known. Here immunoSEQ multiplex PCR was the method, and the copy in TCRdb shows in-frame clones only, minus some. The repertoire consists of approximately 49,000 clones, with 89% occurring once and the leading ten covering 0.62%. The sample here was unstimulated CD4+ T cells sorted from spleen or lymph node cells, taken before transplant. These receptors came from a human donor who was the organ donor for an intestinal transplant.

In this sample, this clone turned up once. The chain joins TRBV5-4 to TRBJ1-1; 8 bases map to TRBD1. This CDR3 is built from 14 residues. V shed 4 bases, J shed 4 bases, and the junction held 6 bases outside the gene matches. Germline CDR1 reads SGHNT; CDR2 reads YYREEE (reference sequence). Here the CDR3 DNA reads TGTGCCAGCAGCCGACAGGGGTCCGGCACTGAAGCTTTCTTT. Amino acids: CASSRQGSGTEAFF.

The genes are TRBV7-2 and TRBJ1-5; D is perhaps TRBD1 (6 bases). Germline CDR1 and CDR2: SGHTA and FQGNSA. V was cut by 5 bases and J by 4 bases, with 9 bases left in between. The CDR3 totals 13 residues. CDR3 amino acids: CASSRDTNQPQHF. The CDR3 region has the DNA TGTGCCAGCAGCCGGGACACTAATCAGCCCCAGCATTTT.

In this sample, this clone turned up a few times. The V call is TRBV5-1, the J call TRBJ1-2, with D unresolved. The ends were cut back, 4 bases at V and 5 bases at J, with 15 bases in the middle. CDR1 SGHRS and CDR2 YFSETQ come from the germline V gene. The CDR3 runs to 14 residues. CDR3 protein: CASSGTDGRYGYTF. The CDR3 nucleotides read TGCGCCAGCAGCGGAACTGACGGGAGATATGGCTACACCTTC.

This chain joins TRBV5-3 and TRBJ2-3, with 10 bases aligning to TRBD2. TRBV5-3 counts as an open reading frame of uncertain function. The CDR3 covers 15 residues. The V segment lost 9 bases and the J segment 4 bases; nucleotides outside the gene matches: 11. CDR3 DNA: TGTGCCATTGGGACCGGGACTAGCGAGCCAGATACGCAGTATTTT. Its protein product is CAIGTGTSEPDTQYF.

The chain is built from TRBV14 and TRBJ1-5; possible D gene TRBD1, 5 bases. This CDR3 is built from 17 residues. Looked up from germline, CDR1 is SGHDN and CDR2 is FVKESK. With 1 base removed from V and 3 bases from J, the gap between germline ends came to 16 bases. The CDR3 spells CASSQVLEVRDNQPQHF. In DNA, the CDR3 is TGTGCCAGCAGCCAAGTTCTTGAGGTCAGGGACAATCAGCCCCAGCATTTT. Drawing the rest from reference TRBV14 and TRBJ1-5, the complete variable domain is EAGVTQFPSHSVIEKGQTVTLRCDPISGHDNLYWYRRVMGKEIKFLLHFVKESKQDESGMPNNRFLAERTGGTYSTLKVQPAELEDSGVYFCASSQVLEVRDNQPQHFGDGTRLSIL.

The CDR3 nucleotides read TGTGCCAGCTTCGTCCGGGAACAAGCTTTCTTT. This gives the protein CASFVREQAFF. The genes are TRBV6-6 and TRBJ1-1; no clear D gene. V was trimmed by 8 bases and J by 9 bases, leaving 13 bases between them. This CDR3 is built from 11 residues. The germline V gene encodes CDR1 MNHNY and CDR2 SVGAGI (reference sequence).

This chain joins TRBV7-9 and TRBJ2-7; possibly TRBD2 for D (7 bases). The germline V and J ends were trimmed by 5 bases and 6 bases, with 23 bases remaining between them. There are 16 residues in the CDR3. From germline, CDR1 is SEHNR and CDR2 FQNEAQ (reference sequence). The CDR3 is CASSPEGGGWSSEQYF. The CDR3 coding sequence is TGTGCCAGCAGCCCCGAGGGGGGGGGTTGGTCAAGCGAGCAGTACTTC.

This sequence joins TRBV28 and TRBJ2-7; D not resolved. V was trimmed by 5 bases and J by 3 bases, leaving 11 bases between them. Germline V CDR1 and CDR2: MDHEN, SYDVKM. The CDR3 has 13 residues. The DNA of the CDR3 is TGTGCCAGCAGTGTAAATTATCTCTACGAGCAGTACTTC. This gives the protein CASSVNYLYEQYF.

The count of this clone is one. As DNA, the CDR3 is TGTGCCAGCAGTTTTCGCCTGACAGGGGGCAACTATGGCTACACCTTC. As protein: CASSFRLTGGNYGYTF. V is TRBV28 and J is TRBJ1-2, with 10 bases matching TRBD1. CDR3 length equals 16 residues. The J segment lost 2 bases and the V segment lost 3 bases, leaving 6 bases of the junction unmatched. Germline CDR1 MDHEN, CDR2 SYDVKM.

The chain joins TRBV7-2 to TRBJ2-2, with D maybe TRBD2 (5 bases). The CDR3 sequence is 15 residues long. V lost 1 base and J 1 base, leaving 7 bases between the germline ends. In germline, CDR1 is SGHTA, CDR2 FQGNSA. The CDR3 bases are TGTGCCAGCAGCTTAGGAGGGATGAACACCGGGGAGCTGTTTTTT. It translates to CASSLGGMNTGELFF. The full variable domain, in which reference TRBV7-2 and TRBJ2-2 provide the parts outside the CDR3, is GAGVSQSPSNKVTEKGKDVELRCDPISGHTALYWYRQSLGQGLEFLIYFQGNSAPDKSGLPSDRFSAERTGGSVSTLTIQRTQQEDSAVYLCASSLGGMNTGELFFGEGSRLTVL.

The rearrangement links TRBV6-1 to TRBJ2-2, with D possibly being TRBD1 (5 bases). Germline loops: CDR1 MNHNS, CDR2 SASEGT. Trimming took 5 bases from V and 7 from J, leaving 17 bases between them. This CDR3 contains 15 residues. The CDR3 loop is CASSHRTNTGGELFF. The CDR3, as DNA: TGTGCCAGCAGTCATCGGACAAATACGGGCGGGGAGCTGTTTTTT.

V is TRBV18 and J is TRBJ2-2; the D gene is possibly TRBD1 (5 bases). CDR3 length: 14 residues. Trimming took off 3 bases at V and 4 bases at J, with 9 bases between the two ends. Per the germline V gene, CDR1 is KGHSH and CDR2 is LQKENI. CDR3 nucleotides: TGTGCCAGCTCACCCAATACAGGCACCGGGGAGCTGTTTTTT. As protein: CASSPNTGTGELFF.

The V call is TRBV28, the J call TRBJ2-7; 9 nucleotides agree with TRBD1. This CDR3 comprises 15 residues. Germline V gene lookup returns CDR1 MDHEN and CDR2 SYDVKM. V lost 8 bases, J lost 3 bases, and 11 bases stayed unmatched. The CDR3 bases are TGTGCCAGCGGGACAGGGCGCACCACTATCTACGAGCAGTACTTC. Translation gives CASGTGRTTIYEQYF.

The chain joins TRBV10-1 to TRBJ2-1; 12 nucleotides align to TRBD2. The CDR3 consists of 20 residues. Germline V gives CDR1 WNHNN, CDR2 SYGVQD (reference sequence). The junction had 13 bases not matched to a gene; V was cut back by 1 base and J by 3 bases. The CDR3 coding sequence is TGCGCCAGCAGTGAGTTCCGACTAGCGGGAGTTCCAAACCTCTACAATGAGCAGTTCTTC. It translates to CASSEFRLAGVPNLYNEQFF.

The rearrangement links TRBV28 to TRBJ2-7, with 8 bases that match TRBD2. The ends lost 7 bases at V and 4 bases at J; junction bases unmatched: 18. Germline loops: CDR1 MDHEN, CDR2 SYDVKM. This CDR3 has 17 amino acids. The CDR3 here is CASKSHGSREEGYEQYF. The CDR3 DNA reads as TGTGCCAGCAAGTCTCATGGGTCGCGGGAGGAAGGATACGAGCAGTACTTC.

On this clone: The DNA is omitted, as the CDR3 cannot be located on it reliably, and the CDR3 follows TCRdb's listing. This chain joins TRBV21-1 and TRBJ2-7; the table gives TRBD2 as D, unverified against the DNA. TRBV21-1 is noted as a pseudogene. The CDR3 is 16 residues long, counting both termini. The CDR3 reads CASSKVASGSLREQYF.

The rearrangement uses TRBV18 and TRBJ1-3; 7 positions agree with TRBD1. J lost 0 bases, V lost 4 bases, and 3 bases had no gene match. Germline V gene lookup returns CDR1 KGHSH and CDR2 LQKENI. The CDR3 covers 15 residues. CDR3 DNA: TGTGCCAGCTCACGGGGACAGAGCTCTGGAAACACCATATATTTT. It specifies CASSRGQSSGNTIYF.

The chain carries TRBV7-2 and TRBJ2-3, with a possible D match to TRBD1 (6 bases). The CDR3 covers 16 residues. Germline CDR1 SGHTA, CDR2 FQGNSA. Trimming cost V 8 bases and J 7 bases, with 25 bases left between them. For the CDR3, the DNA is TGTGCCAGCGCCACTGCCCCAGGGGCCCCGAAAAATACGCAGTATTTT. It specifies CASATAPGAPKNTQYF.

The chain has TRBV28 and TRBJ2-3; tentatively, D is TRBD1 (5 bases). The germline CDR1 and CDR2 sequences are MDHEN and SYDVKM. With 6 bases removed from V and 4 bases from J, the gap between germline ends came to 8 bases. This CDR3 region has 12 residues. The CDR3 is CASSFRADTQYF. CDR3 DNA: TGTGCCAGCAGCTTCAGGGCAGATACGCAGTATTTT.

The J gene is TRBJ2-7, the V gene TRBV18; 12 bases match TRBD2. With 4 bases clipped from V and 5 bases from J, the junction kept 3 bases outside the gene matches. CDR1 KGHSH and CDR2 LQKENI come from the germline V gene. The CDR3 has 14 amino acids. Here the CDR3 DNA reads TGTGCCAGCTCACTTACTAGCGGGAGGCACGAGCAGTACTTC. Its protein product is CASSLTSGRHEQYF.

V is TRBV5-1 and J is TRBJ2-2; a weak D match, TRBD2 (6 bases). V lost 2 bases and J lost 5, with 13 bases in between. Germline loops: CDR1 SGHRS, CDR2 YFSETQ. The CDR3 contains 15 residues. CDR3 region: CASSFEGRGTGELFF. The DNA for the CDR3 is TGCGCCAGCAGCTTCGAAGGACGGGGGACCGGGGAGCTGTTTTTT.

This clone occurred once. CDR3 sequence: CASSQEGGKAFF. The DNA for the CDR3 is TGTGCCAGCAGCCAAGAGGGGGGGAAAGCTTTCTTT. V gene TRBV4-2 combines with J gene TRBJ1-1; tentatively, D is TRBD1 (5 bases). Germline-derived CDR1 and CDR2 are LGHNA and YNFKEQ. V lost 0 bases to trimming and J lost 9 bases, with 8 bases between them. The CDR3 runs to 12 residues.

This clone is a singleton in its sample. CDR3 amino acids: CASSPVSETQYF. The CDR3 nucleotides read TGTGCCAGCTCACCAGTTTCTGAGACCCAGTACTTC. The chain employs TRBV18 and TRBJ2-5, with no clear D. Germline V CDR1 and CDR2: KGHSH, LQKENI. The CDR3 covers 12 residues. The V end lost 2 bases, the J end lost 5 bases, and 6 bases lay between the germline ends.

The V gene is TRBV11-3, the J gene TRBJ2-5, with TRBD1 matching 9 bases. The CDR3 is 18 residues long. V shed 1 base, J shed 6 bases, and the junction held 15 bases outside the gene matches. Germline assignment: CDR1 SGHNT and CDR2 YENEEA. CDR3 in amino acids: CASSLGDRDRAPVKTQYF. The CDR3 nucleotides read TGTGCCAGCAGCTTAGGGGACCGGGACAGGGCCCCGGTGAAGACCCAGTACTTC.

The rearrangement joins TRBV7-8 to TRBJ1-4; 12 bases are shared with TRBD1. Trimming at V came to 5 bases and at J to 8 bases, leaving 3 bases not matched to a gene. CDR1 and CDR2 from the germline V gene are SGHVS and FQNEAQ. The length of the CDR3 is 14 residues. The CDR3 sequence is CASSQGQGAEKLFF. The DNA of the CDR3 is TGTGCCAGCAGCCAGGGACAGGGGGCCGAAAAACTGTTTTTT. The complete variable domain, with remaining parts taken from reference TRBV7-8 and TRBJ1-4, reads GAGVSQSPRYKVAKRGQDVALRCDPISGHVSLFWYQQALGQGPEFLTYFQNEAQLDKSGLPSDRFFAERPEGSVSTLKIQRTQQEDSAVYLCASSQGQGAEKLFFGSGTQLSVL.

The V gene is TRBV27, the J gene TRBJ1-6; possible D gene TRBD1, 6 bases. Germline-derived CDR1 and CDR2 are MNHEY and SMNVEV (reference sequence). V lost 4 bases to trimming and J lost 9 bases, with 13 bases between them. The CDR3 length is 14 residues. CDR3 protein: CASSSSTGSSPLHF. The CDR3 bases are TGTGCCAGCAGTTCATCCACAGGGAGTTCACCCCTCCACTTT.

The chain uses TRBV6-1 and TRBJ1-1, with D possibly being TRBD1 (5 bases). Germline CDR1 reads MNHNS; CDR2 reads SASEGT. The CDR3 spans 13 residues. Trimming pared 3 bases from V and 7 bases from J, leaving 12 bases between. In DNA, the CDR3 is TGTGCCAGCAGTGAGATGGGGGGACTTGAAGCTTTCTTT. Translating gives CASSEMGGLEAFF.